These 14 T cell receptor beta chains were all obtained from the same sample, sequenced in a study of shared clonotypes between healthy human individuals (TCRdb year 2020). Receptor libraries were prepared by the immunoSEQ multiplex PCR assay. TCRdb provides this immuneACCESS table in a form limited to in-frame rearrangements. Some clones are lacking; in checked studies, under half of them reflect an unresolved V gene, and why the rest are absent is not known. Recorded for this sample are about 2.4 million clones; just over 90% of them occurred a single time. The leading ten clones occupy roughly 0.15% of the sample. Sequencing was performed on naive CD4+ T cells sorted from blood. The cell subset or site tag for this specimen amounts to: CD45RA+ positively selected. All receptors come from a man younger than 35 in good health.

The V gene is TRBV27, the J gene TRBJ2-7; a possible D gene is TRBD2 (6 bases). V dropped 4 bases and J dropped 3 bases, with 16 bases sitting between them. CDR3 size: 15 residues. Germline CDR1 reads MNHEY; CDR2 reads SMNVEV (reference sequence). In DNA form, the CDR3 reads TGTGCCAGCAGTTCCCTGGGACTCATGGACTACGAGCAGTACTTC. This encodes CASSSLGLMDYEQYF.

In DNA, the CDR3 is TGTGCCAGCAACAAATGGTGCAAGCTAAACTATGGCTACACCTTC. The encoded protein is CASNKWCKLNYGYTF. The gene calls are TRBV21-1 and TRBJ1-2. TRBV21-1 is a pseudogene locus. The CDR3 runs to 15 residues.

In this sample, this clone turned up once. The sample contains more than one DNA sequence encoding this CDR3. V usage is TRBV11-2 and J usage is TRBJ2-5; a weak D match, TRBD2 (5 bases). CDR3 length equals 14 residues. With 1 base removed from V and 5 bases from J, the gap between germline ends came to 11 bases. Germline lookup yields CDR1 SGHAT and CDR2 FQNNGV. The CDR3 DNA reads TGTGCCAGCAGCTTAGGCGGGTTAAGGGAGACCCAGTACTTC. Its translation: CASSLGGLRETQYF.

The rearrangement links TRBV30 to TRBJ2-3; 11 nucleotides match TRBD1. Germline CDR1 and CDR2: GTSNPN and SVGIG (reference sequence). The J segment lost 3 bases and the V segment lost 2 bases, leaving 10 bases of the junction unmatched. This CDR3 region has 17 residues. The CDR3, as DNA: TGTGCCTGGAGTAGGGTGGGACAGGGGGTAGGTACAGATACGCAGTATTTT. Amino acids: CAWSRVGQGVGTDTQYF.

The rearrangement joins TRBV5-1 to TRBJ2-5; 8 positions match TRBD1. The V and J ends lost 0 bases and 4 bases, in that order; junction bases with no gene match: 5. This CDR3 contains 15 residues. CDR1 SGHRS and CDR2 YFSETQ come from the germline V gene. Written as DNA, the CDR3 is TGCGCCAGCAGCTTGGACGACAGGGGTGGAGAGACCCAGTACTTC. Its translation is CASSLDDRGGETQYF.

The chain couples TRBV6-1 to TRBJ2-7; 9 bases line up with TRBD1. Germline loops: CDR1 MNHNS, CDR2 SASEGT. The CDR3 loop spans 15 amino acids. V gave up 4 bases and J gave up 5 bases; unmatched junction bases: 9. DNA of the CDR3: TGTGCCAGCAGTGTAATGGGACAGGGAAAGAACGAGCAGTACTTC. This sequence encodes CASSVMGQGKNEQYF.

The rearrangement uses TRBV6-6 and TRBJ2-5; 8 nucleotides line up with TRBD1. Germline assignment: CDR1 MNHNY and CDR2 SVGAGI (reference sequence). This CDR3 spans 14 amino acids. V was clipped by 6 bases and J by 5 bases; unmatched bases: 8. The CDR3 region has the DNA TGTGCCAGCAGGCGACAGGGGACGGGCGAGACCCAGTACTTC. Translating it yields CASRRQGTGETQYF.

This clone was observed a single time. The gene calls are TRBV9 and TRBJ1-4; D may be TRBD1 (5 bases). V was clipped by 2 bases and J by 5 bases, with 10 bases between them. Germline V gene sequence: CDR1 SGDLS, CDR2 YYNGEE. This CDR3 is built from 14 residues. The CDR3 DNA reads as TGTGCCAGCAGCGTTGGCCAGGGAAATGAAAAACTGTTTTTT. It yields the protein CASSVGQGNEKLFF.

This clone was observed once. The chain recombines TRBV6-1 with TRBJ2-1; D might be TRBD2 (5 bases). Trimming took off 7 bases at V and 4 bases at J, with 14 bases between the two ends. Germline CDR1 MNHNS, CDR2 SASEGT. The CDR3 extends over 14 amino acids. This chain's CDR3 is CASIGGGLYNEQFF. The CDR3 nucleotides read TGTGCCAGCATCGGAGGTGGACTTTACAATGAGCAGTTCTTC.

The gene calls are TRBV5-5 and TRBJ2-1; no reliable D call. The CDR3 is 13 residues long. The germline gives CDR1 SGHKS, CDR2 YYEKEE (reference sequence). V was pared by 0 bases and J by 7 bases, with 8 bases between. The CDR3 DNA reads TGTGCCAGCAGCTTGGAAGTAGGGAATGAGCAGTTCTTC. As protein: CASSLEVGNEQFF.

The chain couples TRBV18 to TRBJ2-7; 7 positions agree with TRBD2. Germline CDR1 KGHSH, CDR2 LQKENI. This CDR3 contains 16 residues. The V and J ends lost 3 bases and 4 bases, in that order; junction bases with no gene match: 12. The CDR3 DNA follows: TGTGCCAGCTCACCCATCGCGGGAGCCGCGGATTACGAGCAGTACTTC. Its protein product is CASSPIAGAADYEQYF.

V usage is TRBV11-2 and J usage is TRBJ2-1, with D possibly matching TRBD2 (6 bases). Trimming stripped 1 base from V and 6 bases from J, with 7 bases between. This CDR3 is 13 amino acids long. CDR1 SGHAT and CDR2 FQNNGV come from the germline V gene. CDR3 amino acids: CASSLVGGNEQFF. The CDR3 region has the DNA TGTGCCAGCAGCTTAGTGGGGGGCAATGAGCAGTTCTTC.

The chain couples TRBV28 to TRBJ2-7, with unresolved D. CDR3 length equals 12 residues. The V end was cut by 3 bases, the J end by 7 bases, with 10 bases between. The germline V gene has CDR1 MDHEN and CDR2 SYDVKM. The CDR3: CASSFRVGEQYF. Here the CDR3 DNA reads TGTGCCAGCAGTTTTAGGGTGGGGGAGCAGTACTTC.

This clone was counted once. This chain connects TRBV6-6 to TRBJ2-2; D is perhaps TRBD2 (7 bases). Between the trimmed V and J ends, which lost 2 bases and 6 bases, there was a span of 13 bases. The CDR3 has 15 residues. Germline V gene data show CDR1 as MNHNY and CDR2 as SVGAGI (reference sequence). DNA for the CDR3: TGTGCCAGCAGTTACCCCTTCGGGGGGCCCGGGGAGCTGTTTTTT. It encodes CASSYPFGGPGELFF.